The 4 T cell receptor beta chains given below trace back to one sample, sequenced in a study of T cells after posttransplantation cyclophosphamide. TCRdb's table, derived via immunoSEQ multiplex PCR, lists solely in-frame clones and lacks some. The sample lists around 7,000 clones, roughly 94% occurring once. Cyclophosphamide on days +3 and +4 followed busulfan-fludarabine conditioning and a marrow graft. The input for sequencing was PBMCs, taken 1404 days after allogeneic stem cell transplant with posttransplant cyclophosphamide. The receptors originated from a female patient between 50 and 59 years old who received an allogeneic stem cell transplant from a related donor, was CMV-positive, and had no GVHD. Among the T cells, some may be from the graft donor.

The chain has TRBV6-1 and TRBJ2-5, with a possible D match to TRBD2 (5 bases). The end of the DNA aligns better with TRBJ2-7, so the J call may be wrong. Germline V CDR1 and CDR2: MNHNS, SASEGT. The CDR3 has 13 amino acids. The DNA for the CDR3 is TGTGCCAGCAGTGGCCGGGATAAGGGCGAGCAGTACTTC. The encoded protein is CASSGRDKGEQYF.

V and J are TRBV7-7 and TRBJ2-1, with 12 bases that match TRBD2. V dropped 5 bases and J dropped 9; count of bases not matched to a gene: 8. CDR1 is SSHAT and CDR2 is FNYEAQ in the germline V gene (reference sequence). The CDR3 is made up of 15 amino acids. The CDR3 DNA sequence: TGTGCCAGCAGCCCCCGACTAGCGGGAGTCCTTGAGCAGTTCTTC. The encoded protein is CASSPRLAGVLEQFF.

This chain links TRBV5-1 with TRBJ2-7, with 9 bases that match TRBD2. Germline lookup yields CDR1 SGHRS and CDR2 YFSETQ. V shed 4 bases, J shed 7 bases, and the junction held 6 bases outside the gene matches. The CDR3 is made up of 13 amino acids. The CDR3, as DNA: TGCGCCAGCAGCAATAGCGGGAGCGGGGAGCAGTACTTC. It codes for CASSNSGSGEQYF.

The V and J genes are TRBV7-3 and TRBJ1-1, with 7 nucleotides matching TRBD1. The CDR3 sequence is 14 residues long. V lost 1 base and J lost 8; bases outside the gene matches: 7. The V gene's germline CDR1 is SGHTA and CDR2 FQGTGA. CDR3 sequence: CASSLMWGQSEAFF. The CDR3 DNA is TGTGCCAGCAGCTTAATGTGGGGACAGAGCGAAGCTTTCTTT.